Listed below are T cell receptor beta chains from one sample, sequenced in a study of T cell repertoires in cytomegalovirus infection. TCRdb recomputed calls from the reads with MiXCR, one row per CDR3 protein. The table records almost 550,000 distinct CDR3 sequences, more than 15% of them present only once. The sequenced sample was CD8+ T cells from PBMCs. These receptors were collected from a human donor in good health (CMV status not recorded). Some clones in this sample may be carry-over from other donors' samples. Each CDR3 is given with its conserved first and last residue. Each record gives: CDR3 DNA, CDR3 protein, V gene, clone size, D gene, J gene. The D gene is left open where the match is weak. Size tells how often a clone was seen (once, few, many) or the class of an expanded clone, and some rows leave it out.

TGTGCCACCAGCAGAGATGCCGCCGATGAGCAGTTCTTC CATSRDAADEQFF TRBV15 many . TRBJ2-1
TGTGCCTGGAGTGTGATCACCTATACCGGGACAGACGATAATTCACCCCTCCACTTT CAWSVITYTGTDDNSPLHF TRBV30 few TRBD1 TRBJ1-6
TGCGCCAGCAGCCAAGCGGGGGGCGGCCAGCTTGAAAAACTGTTTTTT CASSQAGGGQLEKLFF TRBV4-1 few . TRBJ1-4
TGTGCCAGTAGTATATGGCAGGAGTACAATCAGCCCCAGCATTTT CASSIWQEYNQPQHF TRBV19 . . TRBJ1-5
TGTGCCAGCAGCCCAGGGTGGAGATATGGCTACACCTTC CASSPGWRYGYTF TRBV3-1 . . TRBJ1-2
TGTGCCAGCAGTTTAGGTGTTCCGACCTCCTACGAGCAGTACTTC CASSLGVPTSYEQYF TRBV12-3/TRBV12-4 many . TRBJ2-7
TGTGCCAGTAGCACCTCTCGAACCTGTAGGTTT CASSTSRTCRF TRBV19 few . TRBJ1-1
TGTGCCAGTAGTTTCTACGCAGGGCAGTACAATGAGCAGTTCTTC CASSFYAGQYNEQFF TRBV19 . . TRBJ2-1
TGCAGTGCCAGGGGGGCCGTTCCGTTACTTTACGAGCAGTACTTC CSARGAVPLLYEQYF TRBV20-1 few . TRBJ2-7
TGTGCCAGCAGCTTAGGGAAGAGGGGCAATGAGCAGTTCTTC CASSLGKRGNEQFF TRBV7-9 many . TRBJ2-1
TGTGCCACCAGTGACTGGACAGCCGGGGAGCTGTTTTTT CATSDWTAGELFF TRBV24-1 . . TRBJ2-2
TGCGCCAGCAGCCAGGGACGGCTGGTCACTGAAGCTTTCTTT CASSQGRLVTEAFF TRBV5-1 few . TRBJ1-1
TGTGCCAGCAGCGCTCCCGGACTAGCGGGGCTCAATGAGCAGTTCTTC CASSAPGLAGLNEQFF TRBV7-6 many TRBD2 TRBJ2-1
TGTGCCAGCAGTTTCACCTTTTACACCGGGGAGCTGTTTTTT CASSFTFYTGELFF TRBV6-5 few . TRBJ2-2
TGTGCCAGCACCATTGGGGGGAGGGTCAAATACAATGAGCAGTTCTTC CASTIGGRVKYNEQFF TRBV5-6 few TRBD2 TRBJ2-1
TGTGCCAGTAGTATCTGGGGGAGGACGAATGAGCAGTTCTTC CASSIWGRTNEQFF TRBV19 . . TRBJ2-1
TGTGCCAGCAGCGTGGGCAGGGAGAGCTATGGCTACACCTTC CASSVGRESYGYTF TRBV5-4 . . TRBJ1-2
TGTGCCAGCAGTTTGTGGCGGCCGACGGCCGGGGAGCTGTTTTTT CASSLWRPTAGELFF TRBV28 few . TRBJ2-2
TGTGCCAGCAGCTTAACAGGGGGGATATATGGCTACACCTTC CASSLTGGIYGYTF TRBV7-9 once TRBD1 TRBJ1-2
TGTGCCAGCAGCGTGGGACGATACAATGAGCAGTTCTTC CASSVGRYNEQFF TRBV7-8 many . TRBJ2-1
TGTGCCAGCAGTTTGAGGGGGCTAGGTGTGAATGAGCAGTTCTTC CASSLRGLGVNEQFF TRBV28 . TRBD1 TRBJ2-1
TGTGCCAGCACCGAGTCCGGGGCGGGGGAGCAGTACTTC CASTESGAGEQYF TRBV6-2/TRBV6-3 . . TRBJ2-7
TGTGCCAGCAGCAGTGGGACAGGGGGCAGTAGAAACAATGAGCAGTTCTTC CASSSGTGGSRNNEQFF TRBV11-2 many TRBD1 TRBJ2-1
TGCAGTGCTAGAGATTCCAGCGGGAGGGCTGGAACCAAAAACATTCAGTACTTC CSARDSSGRAGTKNIQYF TRBV20-1 . TRBD2 TRBJ2-4
TGTGCTAGTGGTTTGGTACCCCTCGGCACTGAAGCTTTCTTT CASGLVPLGTEAFF TRBV12-5 many . TRBJ1-1
TGTGCCAGCAGTTACTCTGCCGACAGGATCAAGCCCCAGCATTTT CASSYSADRIKPQHF TRBV6-2/TRBV6-3 many . TRBJ1-5
TGCGCCAGCAGCCAAGACACCCTTAGCGGGAGCCCCACAGATACGCAGTATTTT CASSQDTLSGSPTDTQYF TRBV4-1 . TRBD2 TRBJ2-3
TGCGCCAGCAGCTTCGAGACAGGAGGAGATACGCAGTATTTT CASSFETGGDTQYF TRBV5-1 many . TRBJ2-3
TGTGCCAGCAGTTTGTCCCTACACTCCTACAATGAGCAGTTCTTC CASSLSLHSYNEQFF TRBV27 . . TRBJ2-1
TGCAGTGCTAGGGCCCGGGACAGGTCCCCACCACTATACTACGAGCAGTACTTC CSARARDRSPPLYYEQYF TRBV20-1 . TRBD1 TRBJ2-7
TGTGCCAGCAGCTCGCCGGGACAGGTCTATGGCTACACCTTC CASSSPGQVYGYTF TRBV7-9 many TRBD1 TRBJ1-2
TGTGCCAGCTACCCGCAGGGCACCCCTGGCACAGATACGCAGTATTTT CASYPQGTPGTDTQYF TRBV6-2/TRBV6-3 many . TRBJ2-3
TGTGCCAGCAATTTACTCCTCGGGCAGATCATGAACACTGAAGCTTTCTTT CASNLLLGQIMNTEAFF TRBV28 few . TRBJ1-1
TGTGCCAGCAGCGCTAGTCTCGCCGAGCAGTACTTC CASSASLAEQYF TRBV9 few . TRBJ2-7
TGTGCCAGCAACGGGGGGGCAGGGAGCTCCTACAATGAGCAGTTCTTC CASNGGAGSSYNEQFF TRBV5-3 . TRBD2 TRBJ2-1
TGTGCCAGCAGTTTCCGGGGTGGGGTTGAGCAGTTCTTC CASSFRGGVEQFF TRBV28 many . TRBJ2-1
TGTGCCAGCAGCTTTCGACGGGGTGTTGGCTATGGCTACACCTTC CASSFRRGVGYGYTF TRBV5-6 few . TRBJ1-2
TGTGCCAGCAGCCTCGGGACAGGGGGCGATGAAGCTTTCTTT CASSLGTGGDEAFF TRBV6-1 many TRBD1 TRBJ1-1
TGTGCCAGCAGTCACAGGACAGGGAGCACAGATACGCAGTATTTT CASSHRTGSTDTQYF TRBV27 . TRBD1 TRBJ2-3
TGTGCCAGCAGTTACTCAGAAGGGGGCGAGCAGTACTTC CASSYSEGGEQYF TRBV6-5 . . TRBJ2-7
TGTGCCAGCAGTAAGGCCTACGAGCAGTACTTC CASSKAYEQYF TRBV6-6 . . TRBJ2-7
TGTGCCAGCAGCTCCGGGCCGGGGCAGTACTTC CASSSGPGQYF TRBV11-2 many . TRBJ2-7
TGTGCCAGCACCCACTCACAGAGGGAGTCTAATTCACCCCTCCACTTT CASTHSQRESNSPLHF TRBV12-3/TRBV12-4 many . TRBJ1-6
TGTGCCAGCAGTCCCCAGGGAGCGGAAGACACAGATACGCAGTATTTT CASSPQGAEDTDTQYF TRBV27 . . TRBJ2-3
TGTGCCAGCCGTGGCGATCGCGGAACGGAGGGGACCGGGGAGCTGTTTTTT CASRGDRGTEGTGELFF TRBV6-1 many . TRBJ2-2
TGTGCCAGCCGAAATCGCAACACCATATATTTT CASRNRNTIYF TRBV9 . . TRBJ1-3
TGCGCCAGCAGCCGGAGGGACGATGGCTACACCTTC CASSRRDDGYTF TRBV5-1 few . TRBJ1-2